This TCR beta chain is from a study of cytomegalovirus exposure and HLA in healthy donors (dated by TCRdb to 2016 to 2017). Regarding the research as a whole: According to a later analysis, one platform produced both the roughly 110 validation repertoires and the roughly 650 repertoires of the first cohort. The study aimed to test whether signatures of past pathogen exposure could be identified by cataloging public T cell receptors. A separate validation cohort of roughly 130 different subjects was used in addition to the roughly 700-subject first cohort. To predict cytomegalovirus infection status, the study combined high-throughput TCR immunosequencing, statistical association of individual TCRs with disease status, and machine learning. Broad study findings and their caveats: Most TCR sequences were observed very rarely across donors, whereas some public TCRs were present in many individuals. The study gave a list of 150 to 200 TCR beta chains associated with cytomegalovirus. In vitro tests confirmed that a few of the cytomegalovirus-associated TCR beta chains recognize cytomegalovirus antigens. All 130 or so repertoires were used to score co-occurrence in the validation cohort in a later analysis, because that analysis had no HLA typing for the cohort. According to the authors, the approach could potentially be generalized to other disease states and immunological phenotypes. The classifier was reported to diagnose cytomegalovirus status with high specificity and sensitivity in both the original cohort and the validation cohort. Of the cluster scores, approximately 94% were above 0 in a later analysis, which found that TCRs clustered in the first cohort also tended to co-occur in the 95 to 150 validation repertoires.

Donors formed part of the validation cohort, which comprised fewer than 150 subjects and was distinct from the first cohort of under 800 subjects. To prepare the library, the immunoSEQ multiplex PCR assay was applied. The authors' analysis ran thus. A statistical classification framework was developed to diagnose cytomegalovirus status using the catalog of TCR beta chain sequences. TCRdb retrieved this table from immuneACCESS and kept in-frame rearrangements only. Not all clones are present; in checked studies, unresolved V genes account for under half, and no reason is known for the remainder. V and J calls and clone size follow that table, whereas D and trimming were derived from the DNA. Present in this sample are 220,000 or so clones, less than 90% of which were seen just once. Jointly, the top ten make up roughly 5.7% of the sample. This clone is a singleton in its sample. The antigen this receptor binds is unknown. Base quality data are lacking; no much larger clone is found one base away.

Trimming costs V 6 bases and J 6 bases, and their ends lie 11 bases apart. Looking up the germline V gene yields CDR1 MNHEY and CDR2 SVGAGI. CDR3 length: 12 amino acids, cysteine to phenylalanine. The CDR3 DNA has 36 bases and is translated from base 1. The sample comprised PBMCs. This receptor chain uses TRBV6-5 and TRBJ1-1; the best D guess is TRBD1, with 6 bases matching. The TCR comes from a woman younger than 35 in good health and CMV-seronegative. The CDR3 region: CASSLQGAEAFF. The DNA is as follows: TGTGCCAGCAGCCTACAGGGAGCTGAAGCTTTCTTT.